The clone carrying this T cell receptor (beta chain) was detected only a few times. The antigen remains unidentified. Trimming at V came to 6 bases and at J to 5 bases, leaving 13 bases not matched to a gene. The CDR3 is 15 amino acids. CDR1 and CDR2 from the germline V gene are SQVTM and ANQGSEA. These data belong to a study of T-cell memory formation after mild COVID-19. TCRdb redid the calling of the 5' RACE reads with MiXCR, one entry per CDR3 protein. The table has roughly 70,000 distinct CDR3 sequences, roughly a sixth seen once. Findings and limits, study-wide: Contracting clones from day 15 to 85 showed balanced CD4/CD8; later expanders favored CD4+.

The chain combines TRBV29-1 with TRBJ2-5; 9 bases agree with TRBD1. This clonotype was obtained from an adult woman who had mild COVID-19 (a few samples of this study predate the infection). Cell type and time point are not known. Sequenced sample: PBMCs or a T cell subset sorted from them (not recorded which). In DNA form, the CDR3 reads TGCAGCGTCCCGGGGGACAGGGCTATCTGGGAGACCCAGTACTTC. Its protein is CSVPGDRAIWETQYF.